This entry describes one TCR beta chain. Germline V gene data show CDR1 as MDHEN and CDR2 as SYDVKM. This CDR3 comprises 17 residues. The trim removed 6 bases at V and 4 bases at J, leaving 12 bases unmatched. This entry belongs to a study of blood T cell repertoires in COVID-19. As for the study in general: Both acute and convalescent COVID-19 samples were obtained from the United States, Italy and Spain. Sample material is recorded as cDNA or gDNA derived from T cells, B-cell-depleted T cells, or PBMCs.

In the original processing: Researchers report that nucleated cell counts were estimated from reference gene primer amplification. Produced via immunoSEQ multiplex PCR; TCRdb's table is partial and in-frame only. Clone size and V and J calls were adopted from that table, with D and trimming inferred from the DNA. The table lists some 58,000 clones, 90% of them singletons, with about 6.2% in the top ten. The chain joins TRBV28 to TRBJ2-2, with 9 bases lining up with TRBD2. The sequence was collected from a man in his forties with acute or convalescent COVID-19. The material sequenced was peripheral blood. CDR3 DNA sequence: TGTGCCAGCAGCAAACTGCGGCGGGAGGGCCTCACCGGGGAGCTGTTTTTT. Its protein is CASSKLRREGLTGELFF.